The present TCR beta chain was sequenced within a study of T cells in narcolepsy. About the study: Donors had narcolepsy type 1 or type 2, or were healthy controls.

Points from the study as a whole: Healthy controls reportedly lacked the autoreactive clonotypes serially found in patients' blood. HCRT-specific and TRIB2-specific autoreactive clonotypes appeared among same-patient CSF and blood CD4+ clonotypes. Autoreactive clone sequences were missing from some blood memory CD4+ repertoires.

In the case of this clone: Its antigen is still unknown.

TCRdb's table, derived via immunoSEQ multiplex PCR, lists solely in-frame clones and lacks some. Among approximately 25,000 clones, around 63% were seen once, and the ten largest hold about 12%. Trimming took off 0 bases at V and 3 bases at J, with 8 bases between the two ends. The CDR3 loop spans 14 amino acids. CDR1 is SGHRS, CDR2 YFSETQ, per germline. The sequence derives from a human donor in good health. The gene calls are TRBV5-1 and TRBJ2-3; D not resolved. Source material: memory (CD45RA-) CD4+ T cells from blood. The CDR3 DNA follows: TGCGCCAGCAGCTTGGATTCTGGGACAGATACGCAGTATTTT. The encoded protein is CASSLDSGTDTQYF.